This TCR beta chain stems from a study of glioma-infiltrating T cells. The sample holds a few counts of this clonotype. CDR1 and CDR2 (germline): MNHNS, SASEGT. The J segment lost 9 bases and the V segment lost 6 bases, leaving 8 bases of the junction unmatched. This CDR3 comprises 13 residues. Using RNA template, CDR3s of TCR alpha and beta were amplified with iRepertoire arm-PCR. Each CDR3 protein gets one entry after TCRdb re-called the multiplex PCR reads with MiXCR. The data show about 140,000 distinct CDR3 sequences, 30% to 40% seen once. This clonotype originated in a human donor with low-grade glioma or glioblastoma, undergoing nonglioma brain surgery, or in good health (not recorded which). Sequencing was performed on glioma tissue, nonneoplastic brain tissue, or PBMCs (not recorded which). V and J are TRBV6-1 and TRBJ1-5, with 7 bases fitting TRBD1. Here the CDR3 reads CASSLDRVRPQHF. The CDR3 nucleotides read TGTGCCAGCAGCCTCGACAGGGTCAGGCCCCAGCATTTT.